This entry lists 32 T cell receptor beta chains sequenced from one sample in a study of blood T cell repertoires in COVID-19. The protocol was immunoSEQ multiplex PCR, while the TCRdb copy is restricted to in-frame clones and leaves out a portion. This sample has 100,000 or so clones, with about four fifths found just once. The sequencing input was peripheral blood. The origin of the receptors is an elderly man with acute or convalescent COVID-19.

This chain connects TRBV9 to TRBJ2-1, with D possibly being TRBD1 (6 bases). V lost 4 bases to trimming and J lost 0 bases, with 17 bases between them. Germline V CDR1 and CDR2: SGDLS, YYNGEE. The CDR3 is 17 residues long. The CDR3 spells CASSPQQGWSSYNEQFF. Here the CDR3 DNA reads TGTGCCAGCAGCCCCCAACAGGGTTGGAGCTCCTACAATGAGCAGTTCTTC.

The CDR3 DNA is TGCAGCGTAGCTGACGGGGTTCCATACGAGCAGTACTTC. Translated, it gives CSVADGVPYEQYF. The chain combines TRBV29-1 with TRBJ2-7, with D perhaps TRBD2 (5 bases). The V end was cut by 6 bases, the J end by 4 bases, with 16 bases between. From germline, CDR1 is SQVTM and CDR2 ANQGSEA. The CDR3 is 13 amino acids.

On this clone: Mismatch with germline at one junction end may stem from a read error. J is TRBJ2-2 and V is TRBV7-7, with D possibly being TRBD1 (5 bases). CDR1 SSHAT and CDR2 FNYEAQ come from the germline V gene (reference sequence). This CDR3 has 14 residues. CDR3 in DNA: TGTGCTAGCAGCTACAATAGGGGCACCGGGGAGCTGTTTTTT. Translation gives CASSYNRGTGELFF. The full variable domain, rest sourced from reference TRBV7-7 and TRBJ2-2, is GAGVSQSPRYKVTKRGQDVTLRCDPISSHATLYWYQQALGQGPEFLTYFNYEAQPDKSGLPSDRFSAERPEGSISTLTIQRTEQRDSAMYRCASSYNRGTGELFFGEGSRLTVL.

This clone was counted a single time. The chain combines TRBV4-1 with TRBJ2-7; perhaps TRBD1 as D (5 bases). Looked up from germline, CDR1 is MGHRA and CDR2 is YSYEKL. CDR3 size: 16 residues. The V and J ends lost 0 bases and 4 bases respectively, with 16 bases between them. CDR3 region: CASSQDPRTLTYEQYF. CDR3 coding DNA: TGCGCCAGCAGCCAAGACCCTAGGACACTGACTTACGAGCAGTACTTC.

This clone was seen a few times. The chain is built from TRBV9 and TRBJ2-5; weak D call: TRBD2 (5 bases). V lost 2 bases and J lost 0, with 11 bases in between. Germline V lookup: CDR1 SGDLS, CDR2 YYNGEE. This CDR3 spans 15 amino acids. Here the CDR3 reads CASSVGSGYQETQYF. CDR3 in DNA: TGTGCCAGCAGCGTCGGGTCGGGGTACCAAGAGACCCAGTACTTC.

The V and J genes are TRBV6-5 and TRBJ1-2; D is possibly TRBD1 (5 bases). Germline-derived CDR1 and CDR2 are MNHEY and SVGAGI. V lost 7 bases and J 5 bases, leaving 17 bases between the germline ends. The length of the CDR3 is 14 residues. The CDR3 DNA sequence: TGTGCCAGCACCCCTACATACGGGGGGTATGGCTACACCTTC. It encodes CASTPTYGGYGYTF.

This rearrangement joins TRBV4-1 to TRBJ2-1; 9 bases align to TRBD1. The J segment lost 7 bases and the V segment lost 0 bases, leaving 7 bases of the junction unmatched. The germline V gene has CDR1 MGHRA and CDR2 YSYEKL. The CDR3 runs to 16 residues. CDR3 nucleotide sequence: TGCGCCAGCAGCCAAGATGGGACAGGGACTCGAAATGAGCAGTTCTTC. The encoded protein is CASSQDGTGTRNEQFF.

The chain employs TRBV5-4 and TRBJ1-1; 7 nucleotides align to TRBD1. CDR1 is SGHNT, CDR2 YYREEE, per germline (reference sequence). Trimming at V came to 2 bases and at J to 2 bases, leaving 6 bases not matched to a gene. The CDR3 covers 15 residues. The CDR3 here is CASSFPTGANTEAFF. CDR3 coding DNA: TGTGCCAGCAGCTTCCCCACAGGGGCTAACACTGAAGCTTTCTTT. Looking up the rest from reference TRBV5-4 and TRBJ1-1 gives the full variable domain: ETGVTQSPTHLIKTRGQQVTLRCSSQSGHNTVSWYQQALGQGPQFIFQYYREEENGRGNFPPRFSGLQFPNYSSELNVNALELDDSALYLCASSFPTGANTEAFFGQGTRLTVV.

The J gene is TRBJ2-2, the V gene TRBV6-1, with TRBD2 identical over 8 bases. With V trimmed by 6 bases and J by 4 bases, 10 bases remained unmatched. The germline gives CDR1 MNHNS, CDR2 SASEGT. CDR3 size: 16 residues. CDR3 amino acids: CASSENGGAGTGELFF. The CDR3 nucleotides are TGTGCCAGCAGCGAAAACGGGGGGGCCGGCACCGGGGAGCTGTTTTTT.

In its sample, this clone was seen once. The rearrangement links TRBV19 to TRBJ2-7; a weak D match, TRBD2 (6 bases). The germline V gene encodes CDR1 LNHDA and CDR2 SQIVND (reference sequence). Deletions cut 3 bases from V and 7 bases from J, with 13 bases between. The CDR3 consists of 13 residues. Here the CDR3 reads CASSMPTSFEQYF. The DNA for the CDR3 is TGTGCCAGTAGTATGCCGACTAGTTTTGAGCAGTACTTC.

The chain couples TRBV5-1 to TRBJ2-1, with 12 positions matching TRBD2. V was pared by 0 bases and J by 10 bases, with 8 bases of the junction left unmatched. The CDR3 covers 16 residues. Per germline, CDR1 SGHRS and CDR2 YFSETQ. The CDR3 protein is CASSLVIGLAGREQFF. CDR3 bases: TGCGCCAGCAGCTTGGTGATTGGACTAGCGGGAAGGGAGCAGTTCTTC.

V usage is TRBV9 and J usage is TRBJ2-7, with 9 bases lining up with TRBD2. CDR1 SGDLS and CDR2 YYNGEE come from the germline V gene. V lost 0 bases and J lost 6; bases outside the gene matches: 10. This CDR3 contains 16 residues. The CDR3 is CASSVEGGGAQREQYF. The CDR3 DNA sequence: TGTGCCAGCAGCGTAGAAGGCGGGGGGGCGCAACGCGAGCAGTACTTC.

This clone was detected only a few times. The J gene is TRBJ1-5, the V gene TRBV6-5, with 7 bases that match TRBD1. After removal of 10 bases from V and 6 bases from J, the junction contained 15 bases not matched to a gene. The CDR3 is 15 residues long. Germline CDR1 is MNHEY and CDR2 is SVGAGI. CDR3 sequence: CATRGQAPAGQPQHF. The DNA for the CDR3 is TGTGCCACCCGAGGACAGGCCCCGGCGGGTCAGCCCCAGCATTTT.

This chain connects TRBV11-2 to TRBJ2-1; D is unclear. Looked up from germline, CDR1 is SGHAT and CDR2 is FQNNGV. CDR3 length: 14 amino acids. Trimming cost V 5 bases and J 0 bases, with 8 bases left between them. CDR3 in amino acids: CASSKRFSYNEQFF. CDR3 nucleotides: TGTGCCAGCAGCAAACGGTTCTCCTACAATGAGCAGTTCTTC.

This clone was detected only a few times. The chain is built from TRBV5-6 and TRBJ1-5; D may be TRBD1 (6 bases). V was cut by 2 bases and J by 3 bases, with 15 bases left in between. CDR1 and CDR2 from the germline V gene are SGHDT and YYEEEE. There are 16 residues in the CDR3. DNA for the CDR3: TGTGCCAGCAGCTTTAGGGGGACGTACTTCAATCAGCCCCAGCATTTT. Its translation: CASSFRGTYFNQPQHF. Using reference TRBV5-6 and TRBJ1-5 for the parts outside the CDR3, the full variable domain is DAGVTQSPTHLIKTRGQQVTLRCSPKSGHDTVSWYQQALGQGPQFIFQYYEEEERQRGNFPDRFSGHQFPNYSSELNVNALLLGDSALYLCASSFRGTYFNQPQHFGDGTRLSIL.

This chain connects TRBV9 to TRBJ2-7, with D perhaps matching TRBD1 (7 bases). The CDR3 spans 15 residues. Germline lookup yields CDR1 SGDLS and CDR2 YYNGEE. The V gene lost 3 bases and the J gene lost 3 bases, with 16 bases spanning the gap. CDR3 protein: CASSATGEAYYEQYF. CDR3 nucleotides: TGTGCCAGCAGCGCTACAGGGGAGGCCTACTACGAGCAGTACTTC.

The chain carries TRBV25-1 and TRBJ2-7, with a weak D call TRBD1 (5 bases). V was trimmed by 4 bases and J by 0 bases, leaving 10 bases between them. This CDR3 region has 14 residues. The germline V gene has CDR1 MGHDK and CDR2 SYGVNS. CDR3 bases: TGTGCCAGCAGTGCAACAGGCGGCTCCTACGAGCAGTACTTC. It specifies CASSATGGSYEQYF.

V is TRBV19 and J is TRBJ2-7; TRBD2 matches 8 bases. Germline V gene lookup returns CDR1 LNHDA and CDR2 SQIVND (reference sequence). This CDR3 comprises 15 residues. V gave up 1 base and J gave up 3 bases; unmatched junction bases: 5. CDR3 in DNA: TGTGCCAGTAGTATAGGCCCTAGCGGGTTCTACGAGCAGTACTTC. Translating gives CASSIGPSGFYEQYF.

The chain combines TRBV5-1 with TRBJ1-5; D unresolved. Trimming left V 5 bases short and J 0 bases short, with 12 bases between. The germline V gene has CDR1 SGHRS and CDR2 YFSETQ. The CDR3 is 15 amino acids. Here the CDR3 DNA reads TGCGCCAGCAGTAAGGGAGAGCTTAGCAATCAGCCCCAGCATTTT. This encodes CASSKGELSNQPQHF.

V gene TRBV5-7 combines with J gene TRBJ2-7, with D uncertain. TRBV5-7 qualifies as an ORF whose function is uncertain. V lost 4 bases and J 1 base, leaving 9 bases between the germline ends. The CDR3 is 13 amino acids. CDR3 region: CASSKTVSYEQYF. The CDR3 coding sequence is TGTGCCAGCAGCAAGACTGTTTCCTACGAGCAGTACTTC.

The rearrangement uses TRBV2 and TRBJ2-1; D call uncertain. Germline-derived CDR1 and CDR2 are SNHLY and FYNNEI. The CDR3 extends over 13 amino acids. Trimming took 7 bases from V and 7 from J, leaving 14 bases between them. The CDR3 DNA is TGTGCCAGCAAAGGAACAGACGTTAATGAGCAGTTCTTC. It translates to CASKGTDVNEQFF.

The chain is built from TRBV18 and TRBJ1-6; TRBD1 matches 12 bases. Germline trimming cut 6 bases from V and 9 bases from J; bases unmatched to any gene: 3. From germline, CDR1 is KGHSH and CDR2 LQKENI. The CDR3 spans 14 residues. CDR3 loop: CASSPGQGASPLHF. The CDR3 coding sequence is TGTGCCAGCTCCCCGGGACAGGGGGCTTCACCCCTCCACTTT.

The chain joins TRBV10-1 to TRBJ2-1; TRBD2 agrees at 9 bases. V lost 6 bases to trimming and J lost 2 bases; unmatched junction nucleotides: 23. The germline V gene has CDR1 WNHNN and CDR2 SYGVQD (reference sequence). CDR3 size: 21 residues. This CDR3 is CASSDNRGARAGGPTYNEQFF. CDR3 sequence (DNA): TGCGCCAGCAGCGATAACCGTGGAGCCAGAGCGGGAGGACCTACCTACAATGAGCAGTTCTTC.

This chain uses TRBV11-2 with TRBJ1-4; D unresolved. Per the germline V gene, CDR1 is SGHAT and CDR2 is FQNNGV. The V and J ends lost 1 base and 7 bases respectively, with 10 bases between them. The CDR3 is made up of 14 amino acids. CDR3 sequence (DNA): TGTGCCAGCAGCTTAGGGGCGCTTCGTGAAAAACTGTTTTTT. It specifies CASSLGALREKLFF.

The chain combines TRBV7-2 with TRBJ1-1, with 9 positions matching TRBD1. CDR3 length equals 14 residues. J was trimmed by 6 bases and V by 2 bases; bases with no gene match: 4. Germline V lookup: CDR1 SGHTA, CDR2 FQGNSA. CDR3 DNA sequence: TGTGCCAGCAGCTTAAACAGGGGGCGGGCTGAAGCTTTCTTT. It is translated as CASSLNRGRAEAFF.

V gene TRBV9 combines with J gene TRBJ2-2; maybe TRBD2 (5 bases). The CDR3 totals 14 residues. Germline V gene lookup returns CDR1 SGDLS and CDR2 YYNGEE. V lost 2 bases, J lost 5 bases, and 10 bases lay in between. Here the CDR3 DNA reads TGTGCCAGCAGCGTGAGTAGCGTTACCGGGGAGCTGTTTTTT. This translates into CASSVSSVTGELFF. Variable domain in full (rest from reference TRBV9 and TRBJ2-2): DSGVTQTPKHLITATGQRVTLRCSPRSGDLSVYWYQQSLDQGLQFLIQYYNGEERAKGNILERFSAQQFPDLHSELNLSSLELGDSALYFCASSVSSVTGELFFGEGSRLTVL.

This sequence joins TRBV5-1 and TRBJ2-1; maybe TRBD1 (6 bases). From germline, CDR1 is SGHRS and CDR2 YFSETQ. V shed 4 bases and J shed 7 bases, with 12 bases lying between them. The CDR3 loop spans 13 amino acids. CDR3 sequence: CASSADRKNEQFF. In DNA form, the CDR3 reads TGCGCCAGCAGCGCCGACAGGAAGAATGAGCAGTTCTTC. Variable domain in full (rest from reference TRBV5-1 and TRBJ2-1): KAGVTQTPRYLIKTRGQQVTLSCSPISGHRSVSWYQQTPGQGLQFLFEYFSETQRNKGNFPGRFSGRQFSNSRSEMNVSTLELGDSALYLCASSADRKNEQFFGPGTRLTVL.

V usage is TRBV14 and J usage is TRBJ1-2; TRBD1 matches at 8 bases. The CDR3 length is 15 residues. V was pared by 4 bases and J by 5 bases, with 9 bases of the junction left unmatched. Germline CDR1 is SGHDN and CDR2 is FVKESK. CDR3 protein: CASSRTGTRHYGYTF. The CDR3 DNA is TGTGCCAGCAGCCGGACAGGGACTCGGCATTATGGCTACACCTTC.

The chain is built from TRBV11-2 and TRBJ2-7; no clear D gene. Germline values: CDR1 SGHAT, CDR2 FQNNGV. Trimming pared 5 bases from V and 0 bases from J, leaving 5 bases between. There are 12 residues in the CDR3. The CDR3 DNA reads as TGTGCCAGCAGCGAGGTCTCCTACGAGCAGTACTTC. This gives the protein CASSEVSYEQYF.

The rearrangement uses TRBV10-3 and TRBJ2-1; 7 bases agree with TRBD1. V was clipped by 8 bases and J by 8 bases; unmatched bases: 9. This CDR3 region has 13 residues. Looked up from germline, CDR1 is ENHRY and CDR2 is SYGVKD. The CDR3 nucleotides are TGTGCCATCGGGGGTGGAGACAGGGATGAGCAGTTCTTC. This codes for CAIGGGDRDEQFF.

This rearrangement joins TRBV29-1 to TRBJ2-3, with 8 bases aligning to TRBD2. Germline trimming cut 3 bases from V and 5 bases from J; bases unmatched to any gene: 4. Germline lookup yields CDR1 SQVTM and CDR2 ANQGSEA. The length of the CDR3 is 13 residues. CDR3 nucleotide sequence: TGCAGCGTTGATACCAGCGGGGGAGATACGCAGTATTTT. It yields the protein CSVDTSGGDTQYF.

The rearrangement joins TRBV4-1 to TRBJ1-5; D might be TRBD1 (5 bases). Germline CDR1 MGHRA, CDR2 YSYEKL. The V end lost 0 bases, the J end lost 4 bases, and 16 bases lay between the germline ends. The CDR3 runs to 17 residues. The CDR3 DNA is TGCGCCAGCAGCCAAGATCTCGGCAGGGCAAGGAATCAGCCCCAGCATTTT. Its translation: CASSQDLGRARNQPQHF.